A single sample gave rise to the 2 T cell receptor beta chains below, sequenced in a study of cytomegalovirus exposure and HLA in healthy donors (dated by TCRdb to 2017 to 2019). Libraries were constructed by the immunoSEQ multiplex PCR assay. For the multiplex PCR, a mixture combining 60 forward primers for TCR Vbeta segments and 13 reverse primers for TCR Jbeta segments was used. The table comes from immuneACCESS by way of TCRdb, which keeps in-frame sequences with V and J called. Part of the clones is missing from these tables; in studies checked, under half for an unresolved V gene and the rest for unknown reasons. Recorded for this sample are some 150,000 clones; 55% to 65% of them occurred a single time. 2.5% to 3.5% of the sample is taken by the ten largest. Specimen: PBMCs. The source is a middle-aged man in good health and CMV-seronegative.

This clone was recorded only once. V and J are TRBV6-6 and TRBJ1-1; D is unresolved. Trimming shortened V by 2 bases and J by 5 bases, and 9 bases separated the two germline ends. The germline V gene encodes CDR1 MNHNY and CDR2 SVGAGI (reference sequence). The CDR3 sequence is 13 residues long. The CDR3 nucleotides read TGTGCCAGCAGTTACGTCGGTCGGACTGAAGCTTTCTTT. This codes for CASSYVGRTEAFF.

The chain recombines TRBV13 with TRBJ2-6; tentative D call: TRBD2 (7 bases). The germline gives CDR1 PRHDT, CDR2 FYEKMQ (reference sequence). Trimming took 1 base from V and 4 from J, leaving 14 bases between them. The CDR3 runs 17 residues. This chain's CDR3 is CASSLAGGAGGANVLTF. For the CDR3, the DNA is TGTGCCAGCAGCTTAGCGGGGGGCGCGGGAGGGGCCAACGTCCTGACTTTC.